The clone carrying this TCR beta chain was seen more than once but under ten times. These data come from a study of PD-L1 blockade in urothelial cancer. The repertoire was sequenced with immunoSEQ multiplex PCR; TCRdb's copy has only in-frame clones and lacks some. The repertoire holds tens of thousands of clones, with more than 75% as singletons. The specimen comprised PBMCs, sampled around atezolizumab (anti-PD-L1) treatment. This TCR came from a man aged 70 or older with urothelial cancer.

CDR3 in DNA: TGTGCCAGCTCACCAGACAGCCGCTACGAGCAGTACTTC. This gives the protein CASSPDSRYEQYF. This chain connects TRBV18 to TRBJ2-7; the D gene is possibly TRBD1 (5 bases). Germline V gives CDR1 KGHSH, CDR2 LQKENI. The CDR3 consists of 13 residues. Trimming cost V 2 bases and J 3 bases, with 8 bases left between them.